A single sample is the source of the 11 T cell receptor beta chains below, sequenced in a study of OX40 agonist ivuxolimab in advanced cancers. Profiling relied on immunoSEQ multiplex PCR, and the TCRdb table lists in-frame clones only, not all of them. The sample comprises roughly 50,000 clones, about 86% of which are singletons, and roughly 1% rests with the top ten. Sequencing used CD4+ or CD8+ T cells sorted from blood, obtained in a trial of the OX40 agonist ivuxolimab. These receptors were taken from an adult with an advanced solid tumor such as melanoma, head and neck, liver or kidney cancer.

This chain links TRBV18 with TRBJ2-3; unclear D gene. Per the germline V gene, CDR1 is KGHSH and CDR2 is LQKENI. V lost 3 bases to trimming and J lost 1 base, with 8 bases between them. The CDR3 is made up of 14 amino acids. The CDR3 DNA follows: TGTGCCAGCTCACCGGCCGGCGGCACAGATACGCAGTATTTT. It translates to CASSPAGGTDTQYF.

This chain connects TRBV5-5 to TRBJ1-4, with 9 bases that match TRBD1. V gave up 0 bases and J gave up 3 bases; unmatched junction bases: 3. Germline V gives CDR1 SGHKS, CDR2 YYEKEE (reference sequence). The CDR3 sequence is 16 residues long. The CDR3 loop reads CASSLGDRGANEKLFF. The CDR3 bases are TGTGCCAGCAGCTTGGGAGACAGGGGGGCTAATGAAAAACTGTTTTTT. Based on the CDR3 plus reference TRBV5-5 and TRBJ1-4, the full variable domain is DAGVTQSPTHLIKTRGQQVTLRCSPISGHKSVSWYQQVLGQGPQFIFQYYEKEERGRGNFPDRFSARQFPNYSSELNVNALLLGDSALYLCASSLGDRGANEKLFFGSGTQLSVL.

The V call is TRBV15, the J call TRBJ2-5, with 11 bases lining up with TRBD1. With V trimmed by 1 base and J by 1 base, 2 bases remained unmatched. The CDR3 is 16 residues long. The germline CDR1 and CDR2 sequences are LNHNV and YYDKDF (reference sequence). This CDR3 is CATSRGTGGVQETQYF. The DNA for the CDR3 is TGTGCCACCAGCAGAGGGACAGGGGGCGTCCAAGAGACCCAGTACTTC.

The chain carries TRBV18 and TRBJ1-1, with D unclear. The CDR3 sequence is 15 residues long. Per germline, CDR1 KGHSH and CDR2 LQKENI. The germline V and J ends were trimmed by 2 bases and 7 bases, with 17 bases remaining between them. The CDR3 DNA reads TGTGCCAGCTCACCATTTAGCGAGAGTTATGGTGAAGCTTTCTTT. It encodes CASSPFSESYGEAFF. The full variable domain, completed using reference TRBV18 and TRBJ1-1, is NAGVMQNPRHLVRRRGQEARLRCSPMKGHSHVYWYRQLPEEGLKFMVYLQKENIIDESGMPKERFSAEFPKEGPSILRIQQVVRGDSAAYFCASSPFSESYGEAFFGQGTRLTVV.

The J gene is TRBJ2-3, the V gene TRBV19, with 8 positions matching TRBD1. CDR1 LNHDA and CDR2 SQIVND come from the germline V gene (reference sequence). The CDR3 sequence is 12 residues long. The J segment lost 6 bases and the V segment lost 10 bases, leaving 6 bases of the junction unmatched. The DNA for the CDR3 is TGTGCCACCAGGGGGCAGGTCGATACGCAGTATTTT. Encoded protein: CATRGQVDTQYF. Full variable domain (missing parts from reference TRBV19 and TRBJ2-3): DGGITQSPKYLFRKEGQNVTLSCEQNLNHDAMYWYRQDPGQGLRLIYYSQIVNDFQKGDIAEGYSVSREKKESFPLTVTSAQKNPTAFYLCATRGQVDTQYFGPGTRLTVL.

This clone was found once. This chain joins TRBV15 and TRBJ1-6; 8 bases are shared with TRBD1. The CDR3 is made up of 16 amino acids. The V gene end was trimmed by 0 bases and the J gene end by 8 bases; junction bases not matched to a gene: 6. CDR1 LNHNV and CDR2 YYDKDF come from the germline V gene (reference sequence). CDR3: CATSRDGTGGYSPLHF. CDR3 nucleotide sequence: TGTGCCACCAGCAGAGATGGAACAGGGGGATATTCACCCCTCCACTTT.

This rearrangement joins TRBV5-4 to TRBJ1-1; 8 nucleotides match TRBD1. V shed 4 bases, J shed 2 bases, and the junction held 4 bases outside the gene matches. Germline CDR1 is SGHNT and CDR2 is YYREEE (reference sequence). The CDR3 runs to 14 residues. In nucleotides, the CDR3 is TGTGCCAGCAGCCAGGGACAGGTCAACACTGAAGCTTTCTTT. This gives the protein CASSQGQVNTEAFF.

The genes are TRBV6-6 and TRBJ1-2; TRBD1 matches at 7 bases. The CDR3 loop spans 15 amino acids. In germline, CDR1 is MNHNY, CDR2 SVGAGI (reference sequence). V gave up 0 bases and J gave up 4 bases; unmatched junction bases: 5. For the CDR3, the DNA is TGTGCCAGCAGTTACTCGCCAGGGGGTAGCTATGGCTACACCTTC. Amino acid sequence: CASSYSPGGSYGYTF.

This chain links TRBV7-3 with TRBJ2-1, with D perhaps TRBD1 or TRBD2 (5 bases each). Germline assignment: CDR1 SGHTA and CDR2 FQGTGA. The CDR3 runs to 17 residues. With 5 bases removed from V and 0 bases from J, the gap between germline ends came to 17 bases. This chain's CDR3 is CASSGRDPYSSYNEQFF. For the CDR3, the DNA is TGTGCCAGCAGCGGTAGGGACCCCTATAGCTCCTACAATGAGCAGTTCTTC.

V is TRBV5-1 and J is TRBJ1-5; TRBD1 aligns across 8 bases. The CDR3 has 14 amino acids. Germline lookup yields CDR1 SGHRS and CDR2 YFSETQ. V was pared by 0 bases and J by 8 bases, with 4 bases of the junction left unmatched. The CDR3 spells CASSLGTGSKPQHF. Written as DNA, the CDR3 is TGCGCCAGCAGCTTGGGGACAGGGAGCAAGCCCCAGCATTTT.

This rearrangement joins TRBV4-1 to TRBJ2-1, with TRBD2 matching over 10 bases. With V trimmed by 1 base and J by 1 base, 13 bases remained unmatched. This CDR3 region has 20 residues. The germline V gene encodes CDR1 MGHRA and CDR2 YSYEKL. CDR3 residues: CASSQGSGGPKGKSYNEQFF. CDR3 nucleotides: TGCGCCAGCAGCCAAGGTAGCGGGGGGCCAAAAGGTAAATCCTACAATGAGCAGTTCTTC.